This TCR beta chain was retrieved from a study of shared clonotypes between healthy human individuals. As for the study in general: Each donor had three CD4 naive, three CD4 memory, two CD8 naive and one CD8 memory plate. Findings of the study overall: Sharing across four donors was highest in naive CD4 (around 5%) and lowest in memory CD8 (0.4%).

Trimming took 2 bases from V and 7 from J, leaving 17 bases between them. CDR1 MNHNS and CDR2 SASEGT come from the germline V gene. This CDR3 region has 15 residues. Concerning this clone: As yet, its antigen is unknown.

All donors were Caucasian adults living in Nashville, Tennessee. Replicate sorted-subset PCRs were loaded with around 0.2 ug DNA, 30,000 to 35,000 T cell genomes. Clones were read by immunoSEQ multiplex PCR, and TCRdb kept only the in-frame ones, dropping some. The sample holds over a million clones, roughly 75% seen once. This receptor was identified in a man younger than 35 in good health. The sequencing sample was made of memory CD4+ T cells sorted from blood. As for subset: CD45RA-negative fraction. V gene TRBV6-1 combines with J gene TRBJ1-1; no clear D. CDR3 sequence: CASSEMGSSRGEAFF. In DNA, the CDR3 is TGTGCCAGCAGTGAAATGGGCAGCTCTCGGGGTGAAGCTTTCTTT.